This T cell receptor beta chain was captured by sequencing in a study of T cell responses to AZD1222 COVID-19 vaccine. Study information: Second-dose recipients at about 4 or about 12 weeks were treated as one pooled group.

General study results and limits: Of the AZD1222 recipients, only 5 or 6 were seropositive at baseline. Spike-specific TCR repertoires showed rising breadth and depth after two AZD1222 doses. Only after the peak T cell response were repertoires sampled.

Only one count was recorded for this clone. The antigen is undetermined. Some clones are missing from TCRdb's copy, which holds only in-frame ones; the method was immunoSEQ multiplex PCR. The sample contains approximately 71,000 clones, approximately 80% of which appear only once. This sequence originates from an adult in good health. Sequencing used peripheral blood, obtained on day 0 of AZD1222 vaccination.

The CDR3 sequence is CASRTYRGRSTEAFF. Here the CDR3 DNA reads TGTGCCAGCAGGACGTACAGGGGGCGAAGCACTGAAGCTTTCTTT. The chain links TRBV27 to TRBJ1-1; 9 positions match TRBD1. The CDR3 extends over 15 amino acids. From germline, CDR1 is MNHEY and CDR2 SMNVEV (reference sequence). Trimming cost V 6 bases and J 4 bases; bases outside gene matches: 9.